This TCR beta chain is from a study of blood T cell repertoires in COVID-19. On the study more broadly: Specimens from acute and convalescent COVID-19 originated in the United States, Italy and Spain. T cells, B-cell-depleted T cells, or PBMCs supplied cDNA or gDNA.

Per the authors' pipeline: Amplification from reference gene primers served as the basis for estimated nucleated cell counts. Sequencing used immunoSEQ multiplex PCR; TCRdb keeps in-frame clones, though not all of them. The V and J calls and clone size are taken from that table; D and trimming were inferred from the DNA. The profile shows tens of thousands of clones, roughly 90% of them singletons. The sequence was obtained from a man in his 60s with active COVID-19. The sequencing input was peripheral blood.

The CDR3 is CAWSAYTEAFF. The CDR3 DNA reads TGTGCCTGGAGTGCCTACACTGAAGCTTTCTTT. The rearrangement uses TRBV30 and TRBJ1-1; D unclear. Germline CDR1 and CDR2: GTSNPN and SVGIG (reference sequence). The V end was cut by 1 base, the J end by 3 bases, with 3 bases between. This CDR3 region has 11 residues. The entire variable domain, with the rest obtained from reference TRBV30 and TRBJ1-1, is as follows: SQTIHQWPATLVQPVGSPLSLECTVEGTSNPNLYWYRQAAGRGLQLLFYSVGIGQISSEVPQNLSASRPQDRQFILSSKKLLLSDSGFYLCAWSAYTEAFFGQGTRLTVV.